This T cell receptor beta chain was retrieved from a study of Tregs in tolerant kidney transplant recipients (dated by TCRdb to between 2018 and 2021). Study-level background: The transplants used related donors with nonmyeloablative bone marrow transplantation, and mixed chimerism in the human trials was transient. The study used TCRbeta sequencing to identify donor-specific regulatory T cells before combined kidney and bone marrow transplantation, then tracked those cells after transplant.

The CDR3 numbers 14 residues from cysteine through phenylalanine. The entry retains the CDR3 DNA only, 42 bases that are in frame from base 1. The germline V gene gives CDR1 as KGHSH and CDR2 as LQKENI. V sheds 0 bases and J sheds 4 bases, leaving 8 bases between their ends. Note on this clone: It lacks a known antigen. Base quality data are lacking; no much larger clone is found one base away.

For TCRbeta CDR3 sequencing, genomic DNA was extracted from sorted cells using the QIAGEN DNeasy Blood and Tissue Kit. High-throughput TCRbeta CDR3 sequencing was carried out commercially through immunoSEQ, with PCR amplification with bias correction and internal controls included. As for the authors' bioinformatics: Unique productive TCRbeta sequences were defined by CDR3 nucleotide sequence where primers matched, otherwise by CDR3 amino acid sequence with Vbeta and Jbeta genes. To correct sorting error, sequences shared between sorted populations at a frequency ratio of 2:1 or less were removed; the rest were assigned to the higher population. Donor-reactive sequences were defined as at least 5-fold expanded in CFSE-low cells versus unstimulated cells, with frequency of at least 0.01% in CFSE-low cells. Repertoire divergence was quantified by Jensen-Shannon divergence calculated from the top 100 TCRbeta sequences ranked by frequency. For samples with multiple sequencing runs, sorting error was corrected separately for each run before the runs were pooled. The table comes from immuneACCESS by way of TCRdb, which keeps in-frame sequences with V and J called. Part of the clones is missing from these tables; in studies checked, under half for an unresolved V gene and the rest for unknown reasons. V, J and clone size are those of that table, while D and trimming were read from the DNA. This sample has about 110,000 clones in its table, and about 90% of those were observed once. 0.34% of the sample comes from the top ten.

General study outcomes and caveats: Although technical replication error seemed to be minimal, the question of biological reproducibility was not addressed directly. Expanding Tregs with activated donor B cells appeared to identify the most biologically relevant and donor-specific TCRbeta repertoire. Donor-specific Treg expansion was found to exceed global Treg expansion in tolerant patients, suggesting antigen-driven rather than nonspecific expansion. The study was constrained by small patient numbers, and validation of the findings is required in larger populations and under other immunosuppression protocols. PCR primers changed over time for some patients, so nucleotide-level comparison across those patients' samples was not possible.

The sample's time point label, decoded: blood sample drawn before combined kidney and bone marrow transplant. Thawed PBMCs were FACS-sorted into unstimulated Tregs (CD4+CD25+CD127-), CD4+ non-Tregs (CD4+CD25-), CD4 cells and CD8 cells. Several combined kidney and bone marrow transplant recipients from the ITN036ST trial were included as patients, and samples were available only from these trial subjects. Healthy control blood was processed to PBMCs by Ficoll density gradient and cryopreserved, and patient PBMCs were collected before and after transplant. The material was CD4+ T cells from blood, obtained before the transplant. The clonotype comes from a human donor who received a combined kidney and bone marrow transplant. The V and J genes are TRBV18 and TRBJ2-3; matching of 6 bases hints at TRBD1 as the D gene. The CDR3 amino acid sequence is: CASSPPGQPDTQYF. The bases are TGTGCCAGCTCACCACCGGGACAACCAGATACGCAGTATTTT. Beyond the CDR3, the reference TRBV18 and TRBJ2-3 genes provide the residues; the full variable domain reads: NAGVMQNPRHLVRRRGQEARLRCSPMKGHSHVYWYRQLPEEGLKFMVYLQKENIIDESGMPKERFSAEFPKEGPSILRIQQVVRGDSAAYFCASSPPGQPDTQYFGPGTRLTVL.